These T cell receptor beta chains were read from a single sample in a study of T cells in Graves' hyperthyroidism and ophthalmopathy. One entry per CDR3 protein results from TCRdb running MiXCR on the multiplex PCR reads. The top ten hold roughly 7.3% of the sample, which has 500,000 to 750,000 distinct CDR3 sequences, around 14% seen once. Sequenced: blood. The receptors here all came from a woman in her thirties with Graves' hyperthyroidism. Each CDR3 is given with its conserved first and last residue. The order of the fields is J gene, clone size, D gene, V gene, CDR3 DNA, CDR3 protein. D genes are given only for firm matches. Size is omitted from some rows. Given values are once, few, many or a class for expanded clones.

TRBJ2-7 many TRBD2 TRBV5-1 TGCGCCAGCCCATCCAGCGGGAGGGACCTCGACGAGCAGTACTTC CASPSSGRDLDEQYF
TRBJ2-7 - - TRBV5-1 TGCGCCAGCAGCTTGGACACCTTCCGCGAGCAGTACTTC CASSLDTFREQYF
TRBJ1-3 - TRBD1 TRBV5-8 TGTGCCAGCAGCTTCCCGGGGACAGATGGAGCTGGAAACACCATATATTTT CASSFPGTDGAGNTIYF
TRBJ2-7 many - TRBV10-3 TGTGCCATCAGTGAGAAGGGCACAGGGTACCCCTACGAGCAGTACTTC CAISEKGTGYPYEQYF
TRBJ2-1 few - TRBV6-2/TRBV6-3 TGTGCCAGCAGCAACGGGATAGCGGCCCAGTTCTTC CASSNGIAAQFF
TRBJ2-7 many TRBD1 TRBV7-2 TGTGCCAGCAGCTTAGATCTGGCAGGGGGCCCTTACGAGCAGTACTTC CASSLDLAGGPYEQYF
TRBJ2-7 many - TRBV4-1 TGCGCCAGCAGCCAGAGCCACGAGCAGTACTTC CASSQSHEQYF
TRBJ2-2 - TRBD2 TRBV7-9 TGTGCCAGCAGTTTATGGGCGGGAGAAGACACCGGGGAGCTGTTTTTT CASSLWAGEDTGELFF
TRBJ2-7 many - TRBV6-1 TGTGCCAGCAGTCGGACACCTGGATCGGGGGAGCAGTACTTC CASSRTPGSGEQYF
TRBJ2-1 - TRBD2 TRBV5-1 TGTGCCAGCAGCTCACCGGGACTAGCGGGGGCTTTGGATGAGCAGTTCTTC CASSSPGLAGALDEQFF
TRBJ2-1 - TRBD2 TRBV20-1 TGCAGTGCTCAGACTAGCGGGGACAATGAGCAGTTCTTC CSAQTSGDNEQFF
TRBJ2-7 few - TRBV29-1 TGCAGCGTTCGTGGGTCCCTCAGGGACGAGCAGTACTTC CSVRGSLRDEQYF
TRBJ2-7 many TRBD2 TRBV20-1 TGCAGTGCTAGAGATCGTAGCGGGAGGGCCTACGAGCAGTACTTC CSARDRSGRAYEQYF
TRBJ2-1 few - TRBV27 TGTGCCAGCAGATCTAGGGCTCCAAATGAGCAGTTCTTC CASRSRAPNEQFF
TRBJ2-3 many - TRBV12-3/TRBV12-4 TGTGCCAGCAGTTTTCTTTCGAGCACAGATACGCAGTATTTT CASSFLSSTDTQYF
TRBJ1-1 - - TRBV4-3 TGCGCCAGCAGCCAAAATGCCCCCGAGGGAGCTTTCTTT CASSQNAPEGAFF
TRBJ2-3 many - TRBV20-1 TGCAGTGCTGAGGCCGCTCGGGGGGCCAGCACAGATACGCAGTATTTT CSAEAARGASTDTQYF
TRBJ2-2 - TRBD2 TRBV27 TGTGCCAGCACTCGATGGACTAGCGGGAGTACCGGGGAGCTGTTTTTT CASTRWTSGSTGELFF
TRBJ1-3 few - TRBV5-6 TGTGCCAGCAGCCTTACAGGGCCCGGAAACACCATATATTTT CASSLTGPGNTIYF
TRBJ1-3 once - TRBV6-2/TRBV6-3 TGTGCCAGCGGACGAGACACCATATATTTT CASGRDTIYF
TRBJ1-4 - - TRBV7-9 TGTGCCAGCAGCTTAGGGTCCTTTGCTAATGAAAAACTGTTTTTT CASSLGSFANEKLFF
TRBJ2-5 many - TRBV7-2 TGTGCCAGCAGCCATGAGGGACGGAGTCAAGAGACCCAGTACTTC CASSHEGRSQETQYF
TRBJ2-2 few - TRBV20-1 TGCAGTGCTAGAGATTGGCCGACTCCGAACACCGGGGAGCTGTTTTTT CSARDWPTPNTGELFF
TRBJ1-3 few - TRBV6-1 TGTGCCAGCAGACCGACTACTCTTCGGACAAGGGACATCAATAAAGGTCCTGGAAACACCATATATTTT CASRPTTLRTRDINKGPGNTIYF
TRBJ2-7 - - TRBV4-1 TGCGCCAGCAGCCAAGGACAGGATAACACCTACGAGCAGTACTTC CASSQGQDNTYEQYF
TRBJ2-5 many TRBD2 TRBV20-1 TGCAGTGCCAGCGGGACTAACCAAGAGACCCAGTACTTC CSASGTNQETQYF
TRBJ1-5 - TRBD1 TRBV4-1 TGCGCCAGCAGCCAAGGAGGGACAGGGTATAATCAGCCCCAGCATTTT CASSQGGTGYNQPQHF
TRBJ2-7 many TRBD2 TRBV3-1 TGTGCCAGCAGCCAAGAGAGGAGCGGGAGTAAATACGAGCAGTACTTC CASSQERSGSKYEQYF
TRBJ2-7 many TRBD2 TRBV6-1 TGTGCCAGCAGTCCCCGACGGACTAGGGCGACCTACGAGCAGTACTTC CASSPRRTRATYEQYF
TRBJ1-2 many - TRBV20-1 TGCAGTGCTATGAGCTGGGCGGGAGGCTACACCTTC CSAMSWAGGYTF
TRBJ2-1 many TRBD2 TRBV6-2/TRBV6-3 TGTGCCAGCAGTCCACACGGGACTAGCGGGGGAAATGAGCAGTTCTTC CASSPHGTSGGNEQFF
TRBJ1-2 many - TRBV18 TGTGCCAGCTCACCAGAGGCGGAGAATAACTATGGCTACACCTTC CASSPEAENNYGYTF
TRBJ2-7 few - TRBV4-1 TGCGCCAGCAGCCAAGGACAGCAGAGTTCCTACGAGCAGTACTTC CASSQGQQSSYEQYF
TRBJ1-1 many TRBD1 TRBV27 TGTGCCAGCACCACCCGGACAGGGGGCAGGTACACTGAAGCTTTCTTT CASTTRTGGRYTEAFF
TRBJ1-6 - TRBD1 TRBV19 TGTGCCAGTAGTATCGGACAGGGACATAATTCACCCCTCCACTTT CASSIGQGHNSPLHF